The clone carrying this TCR beta chain has more than one count but fewer than ten. Antigen: not known. The data originate from a study of identical twins. Study-level points and caveats: Recombination models fit unrelated individuals' TCR alpha sharing but underestimated twins'. Insertions were fewer in abundant cord blood beta clonotypes, whereas memory repertoires showed none of this pattern. Twins' excess sharing was less marked for out-of-frame beta sequences.

TCRdb re-called the 5' RACE reads with MiXCR, one entry per CDR3 protein. The sample includes hundreds of thousands of distinct CDR3 sequences, around 12% of them seen just once. The CDR3 totals 15 residues. The trim removed 4 bases at V and 1 base at J, leaving 5 bases unmatched. The V gene's germline CDR1 is DFQATT and CDR2 SNEGSKA (reference sequence). These data were also filed under a second study, of yellow fever vaccine responses in identical twins. That investigation notes: Convergence reportedly seemed to mark part of the twins' vaccine T cell response, with personalization marking the rest.

The chain employs TRBV20-1 and TRBJ1-4; TRBD1 agrees at 8 bases. Sequencing was performed on PBMCs. This TCR came from a woman aged 18-35 years in good health. The CDR3 here is CSATQGTGTNEKLFF. The CDR3 bases are TGCAGTGCTACGCAGGGGACAGGAACTAATGAAAAACTGTTTTTT.